A selection of T cell receptor beta chains follows, all from one sample in a study of cytomegalovirus exposure and HLA in healthy donors. Assay: immunoSEQ multiplex PCR; the TCRdb copy retains only in-frame clones and omits some. The sample includes over 200,000 clones, approximately 90% seen only once; the top ten take around 1%. The sample comprised PBMCs. The source is a woman younger than 35 in good health and CMV-seronegative. CDR3s include the opening cysteine and the closing phenylalanine or tryptophan. A D gene is named only where the DNA matches it firmly. Clone size is not always given. Where it is, it says once, few, many or a class for expanded clones.

D gene: NA; clone size: NA; V gene: TRBV6-5; J gene: TRBJ1-2; CDR3 protein: CASRGGYDYGYTF; CDR3 DNA: TGTGCCAGCAGAGGAGGGTACGACTATGGCTACACCTTC
D gene: TRBD2; clone size: NA; V gene: TRBV11-1; J gene: TRBJ2-1; CDR3 protein: CASSTSGTYNEQFF; CDR3 DNA: TGTGCCAGCAGCACTAGCGGGACCTACAATGAGCAGTTCTTC
D gene: NA; clone size: few; V gene: TRBV6-6; J gene: TRBJ2-3; CDR3 protein: CASSYGGSFTDTQYF; CDR3 DNA: TGTGCCAGCAGTTACGGAGGTTCCTTCACAGATACGCAGTATTTT
D gene: NA; clone size: few; V gene: TRBV9; J gene: TRBJ2-3; CDR3 protein: CASSVLLVTDTQYF; CDR3 DNA: TGTGCCAGCAGCGTATTACTAGTCACAGATACGCAGTATTTT
D gene: NA; clone size: NA; V gene: TRBV6-5; J gene: TRBJ2-1; CDR3 protein: CASSYPDNEQFF; CDR3 DNA: TGTGCCAGCAGTTATCCCGACAATGAGCAGTTCTTC
D gene: NA; clone size: once; V gene: TRBV4-1; J gene: TRBJ1-5; CDR3 protein: CASSETGGPFSQPQHF; CDR3 DNA: TGCGCCAGCAGCGAAACGGGGGGGCCCTTCTCCCAGCCCCAGCATTTT
D gene: NA; clone size: few; V gene: TRBV4-1; J gene: TRBJ2-2; CDR3 protein: CASSLRQYNGGTGELFF; CDR3 DNA: TGCGCCAGCAGCTTGAGACAGTATAACGGTGGGACCGGGGAGCTGTTTTTT
D gene: NA; clone size: NA; V gene: TRBV7-2; J gene: TRBJ2-1; CDR3 protein: CASSFGSTYNEQFF; CDR3 DNA: TGTGCCAGCAGCTTCGGGAGTACCTACAATGAGCAGTTCTTC
D gene: NA; clone size: NA; V gene: TRBV7-8; J gene: TRBJ1-1; CDR3 protein: CASSEGGGKTEAFF; CDR3 DNA: TGTGCCAGCAGCGAAGGGGGAGGGAAAACTGAAGCTTTCTTT
D gene: TRBD1; clone size: few; V gene: TRBV4-3; J gene: TRBJ1-1; CDR3 protein: CASSQRTGRDTEAFF; CDR3 DNA: TGCGCCAGCAGCCAGAGGACAGGGAGGGACACTGAAGCTTTCTTT
D gene: TRBD1; clone size: NA; V gene: TRBV19; J gene: TRBJ2-7; CDR3 protein: CASSIGDRGTEQYF; CDR3 DNA: TGTGCCAGTAGTATAGGCGACAGGGGGACCGAGCAGTACTTC
D gene: TRBD2; clone size: NA; V gene: TRBV29-1; J gene: TRBJ2-7; CDR3 protein: CSVTSGLLYEQYF; CDR3 DNA: TGCAGCGTGACTAGCGGGCTACTTTACGAGCAGTACTTC
D gene: NA; clone size: NA; V gene: TRBV9; J gene: TRBJ2-3; CDR3 protein: CASSVSPGSSDTQYF; CDR3 DNA: TGTGCCAGCAGCGTTAGCCCCGGGTCCTCAGATACGCAGTATTTT
D gene: NA; clone size: NA; V gene: TRBV10-1; J gene: TRBJ2-1; CDR3 protein: CAMGDFPGGEQFF; CDR3 DNA: TGCGCCATGGGGGACTTCCCCGGGGGTGAGCAGTTCTTC
D gene: TRBD2; clone size: NA; V gene: TRBV2; J gene: TRBJ2-2; CDR3 protein: CASMGGGATGELFF; CDR3 DNA: TGTGCCAGCATGGGCGGGGGGGCAACCGGGGAGCTGTTTTTT
D gene: TRBD1; clone size: NA; V gene: TRBV5-1; J gene: TRBJ1-1; CDR3 protein: CASSLAGDRRIKGMNTEAFF; CDR3 DNA: TGCGCCAGCAGCTTGGCCGGGGACAGGCGGATCAAAGGGATGAACACTGAAGCTTTCTTT
D gene: NA; clone size: NA; V gene: TRBV9; J gene: TRBJ1-6; CDR3 protein: CASSVGVSGDSPLHF; CDR3 DNA: TGTGCCAGCAGCGTAGGGGTCAGCGGCGATTCACCCCTCCACTTT
D gene: NA; clone size: NA; V gene: TRBV29-1; J gene: TRBJ1-1; CDR3 protein: CSVIPGGTEAFF; CDR3 DNA: TGCAGCGTTATCCCGGGGGGGACTGAAGCTTTCTTT
D gene: NA; clone size: NA; V gene: TRBV5-1; J gene: TRBJ2-3; CDR3 protein: CASSFSPADTQYF; CDR3 DNA: TGCGCCAGCAGCTTTAGCCCGGCAGATACGCAGTATTTT
D gene: TRBD1; clone size: NA; V gene: TRBV9; J gene: TRBJ1-1; CDR3 protein: CASSPQGQVNTEAFF; CDR3 DNA: TGTGCCAGCAGCCCCCAGGGACAGGTTAACACTGAAGCTTTCTTT
D gene: NA; clone size: NA; V gene: TRBV5-6; J gene: TRBJ2-3; CDR3 protein: CASRLRGSTDTQYF; CDR3 DNA: TGTGCCAGCCGACTACGCGGCAGCACAGATACGCAGTATTTT
D gene: TRBD1; clone size: NA; V gene: TRBV5-1; J gene: TRBJ2-7; CDR3 protein: CASSSDLQGAGEQYF; CDR3 DNA: TGCGCCAGCAGCTCCGACCTACAGGGGGCGGGCGAGCAGTACTTC
D gene: NA; clone size: few; V gene: TRBV6-5; J gene: TRBJ1-1; CDR3 protein: CASRRDSNTEAFF; CDR3 DNA: TGTGCCAGCAGGCGGGACTCAAACACTGAAGCTTTCTTT
D gene: NA; clone size: NA; V gene: TRBV7-9; J gene: TRBJ1-3; CDR3 protein: CASRWASGNTIYF; CDR3 DNA: TGTGCCAGCAGGTGGGCATCCGGAAACACCATATATTTT
D gene: NA; clone size: NA; V gene: TRBV2; J gene: TRBJ1-2; CDR3 protein: CASSEAAPAYGYTF; CDR3 DNA: TGTGCCAGCAGTGAAGCGGCACCTGCTTATGGCTACACCTTC
D gene: TRBD2; clone size: NA; V gene: TRBV10-3; J gene: TRBJ2-1; CDR3 protein: CAISERGLAGGPGGEQFF; CDR3 DNA: TGTGCCATCAGTGAGCGGGGACTAGCGGGGGGGCCGGGCGGTGAGCAGTTCTTC
D gene: NA; clone size: NA; V gene: TRBV18; J gene: TRBJ1-3; CDR3 protein: CASSPRTASGNTIYF; CDR3 DNA: TGTGCCAGCTCACCACGGACAGCCTCTGGAAACACCATATATTTT
D gene: NA; clone size: NA; V gene: TRBV15; J gene: TRBJ1-1; CDR3 protein: CATSTGQLTNTEAFF; CDR3 DNA: TGTGCCACCAGCACCGGACAACTAACGAACACTGAAGCTTTCTTT
D gene: NA; clone size: NA; V gene: TRBV7-8; J gene: TRBJ1-5; CDR3 protein: CASSSPRQPQHF; CDR3 DNA: TGTGCCAGCAGCTCGCCGAGGCAGCCCCAGCATTTT
D gene: NA; clone size: NA; V gene: TRBV29-1; J gene: TRBJ1-4; CDR3 protein: CSVLRQGREKLFF; CDR3 DNA: TGCAGCGTTCTACGGCAGGGGAGAGAAAAACTGTTTTTT
D gene: NA; clone size: NA; V gene: TRBV5-1; J gene: TRBJ2-7; CDR3 protein: CASSLIWSNPTSYEQYF; CDR3 DNA: TGCGCCAGCAGCCTTATTTGGAGTAACCCGACTTCCTACGAGCAGTACTTC
D gene: NA; clone size: NA; V gene: TRBV30; J gene: TRBJ1-2; CDR3 protein: CAWRKTDSTYGYTF; CDR3 DNA: TGTGCCTGGAGGAAGACGGACAGCACGTATGGCTACACCTTC
D gene: TRBD1; clone size: NA; V gene: TRBV14; J gene: TRBJ2-7; CDR3 protein: CASSPRTGGAYEQYF; CDR3 DNA: TGTGCCAGCAGCCCGCGGACAGGGGGGGCCTACGAGCAGTACTTC
D gene: TRBD1; clone size: once; V gene: TRBV10-3; J gene: TRBJ1-2; CDR3 protein: CAISPIGTGDGYTF; CDR3 DNA: TGTGCCATCAGTCCGATTGGAACAGGGGATGGCTACACCTTC
D gene: NA; clone size: NA; V gene: TRBV9; J gene: TRBJ2-1; CDR3 protein: CASSPHGGWEQFF; CDR3 DNA: TGTGCCAGCAGCCCCCACGGCGGATGGGAGCAGTTCTTC
D gene: NA; clone size: NA; V gene: TRBV4-2; J gene: TRBJ2-5; CDR3 protein: CASSQGSLQAQYF; CDR3 DNA: TGTGCCAGCAGCCAAGGCTCATTGCAGGCCCAGTACTTC
D gene: TRBD2; clone size: NA; V gene: TRBV4-2; J gene: TRBJ2-7; CDR3 protein: CASSQGASGSYEQYF; CDR3 DNA: TGTGCCAGCAGCCAAGGGGCTAGCGGGTCCTACGAGCAGTACTTC
D gene: TRBD1; clone size: NA; V gene: TRBV10-2; J gene: TRBJ1-2; CDR3 protein: CASGTGNYGYTF; CDR3 DNA: TGCGCCAGTGGGACAGGGAACTATGGCTACACCTTC
D gene: TRBD1; clone size: NA; V gene: TRBV5-1; J gene: TRBJ2-3; CDR3 protein: CASSADRVSSTDTQYF; CDR3 DNA: TGCGCCAGCAGCGCCGACAGGGTTTCTAGCACAGATACGCAGTATTTT
D gene: NA; clone size: NA; V gene: TRBV4-3; J gene: TRBJ1-6; CDR3 protein: CASSQSSSPLHF; CDR3 DNA: TGCGCCAGCAGCCAATCATCTTCACCCCTCCACTTT
D gene: TRBD2; clone size: NA; V gene: TRBV27; J gene: TRBJ2-3; CDR3 protein: CASSASGRLTDTQYF; CDR3 DNA: TGTGCCAGCAGTGCTAGCGGGAGGCTCACAGATACGCAGTATTTT
D gene: TRBD2; clone size: NA; V gene: TRBV9; J gene: TRBJ2-5; CDR3 protein: CASSRLGASGRQETQYF; CDR3 DNA: TGTGCCAGCAGCCGCCTCGGGGCTAGCGGGCGTCAAGAGACCCAGTACTTC
D gene: NA; clone size: NA; V gene: TRBV4-3; J gene: TRBJ2-1; CDR3 protein: CASSQRGGSSYNEQFF; CDR3 DNA: TGCGCCAGCAGCCAAAGGGGGGGGAGCTCCTACAATGAGCAGTTCTTC
D gene: NA; clone size: NA; V gene: TRBV19; J gene: TRBJ1-5; CDR3 protein: CASSFGGDQPQHF; CDR3 DNA: TGTGCCAGTAGTTTCGGGGGGGATCAGCCCCAGCATTTT
D gene: NA; clone size: NA; V gene: TRBV7-2; J gene: TRBJ2-7; CDR3 protein: CASSLERENHYEQYF; CDR3 DNA: TGTGCCAGCAGCTTAGAACGGGAGAACCACTACGAGCAGTACTTC
D gene: TRBD1; clone size: NA; V gene: TRBV27; J gene: TRBJ1-1; CDR3 protein: CASRSDRGSTEAFF; CDR3 DNA: TGTGCCAGCAGGTCCGACAGGGGAAGCACTGAAGCTTTCTTT
D gene: NA; clone size: NA; V gene: TRBV29-1; J gene: TRBJ1-1; CDR3 protein: CSARYVRQTSMNTEAFF; CDR3 DNA: TGCAGCGCACGATATGTTCGGCAGACAAGTATGAACACTGAAGCTTTCTTT
D gene: TRBD2; clone size: NA; V gene: TRBV29-1; J gene: TRBJ2-7; CDR3 protein: CSVARLADYEQYF; CDR3 DNA: TGCAGCGTTGCCAGGCTAGCGGACTACGAGCAGTACTTC
D gene: NA; clone size: once; V gene: TRBV7-6; J gene: TRBJ1-3; CDR3 protein: CASSFADNSGNTIYF; CDR3 DNA: TGTGCCAGCAGCTTCGCAGACAACTCTGGAAACACCATATATTTT
D gene: TRBD2; clone size: NA; V gene: TRBV29-1; J gene: TRBJ2-3; CDR3 protein: CSVASGRKGTDTQYF; CDR3 DNA: TGCAGCGTTGCTAGCGGGAGGAAAGGAACAGATACGCAGTATTTT
D gene: NA; clone size: NA; V gene: TRBV19; J gene: TRBJ2-6; CDR3 protein: CASYRSSGANVLTF; CDR3 DNA: TGTGCCAGTTATAGAAGCTCTGGGGCCAACGTCCTGACTTTC
D gene: TRBD2; clone size: NA; V gene: TRBV7-2; J gene: TRBJ2-4; CDR3 protein: CASSPSGTVGVKNIQYF; CDR3 DNA: TGTGCCAGCAGCCCTAGCGGGACTGTGGGTGTCAAAAACATTCAGTACTTC
D gene: NA; clone size: NA; V gene: TRBV5-4; J gene: TRBJ1-5; CDR3 protein: CASSLNEGAISNQPQHF; CDR3 DNA: TGTGCCAGCAGCCTGAACGAGGGTGCCATTAGCAATCAGCCCCAGCATTTT
D gene: NA; clone size: NA; V gene: TRBV18; J gene: TRBJ1-2; CDR3 protein: CASSPAQGYGYTF; CDR3 DNA: TGTGCCAGCTCACCGGCGCAGGGCTATGGCTACACCTTC
D gene: TRBD2; clone size: NA; V gene: TRBV7-2; J gene: TRBJ2-2; CDR3 protein: CASSDDGLAGPLNTGELFF; CDR3 DNA: TGTGCCAGCAGCGACGATGGACTAGCGGGGCCTTTAAACACCGGGGAGCTGTTTTTT
D gene: TRBD2; clone size: NA; V gene: TRBV5-1; J gene: TRBJ2-5; CDR3 protein: CASSGTSGARGQYF; CDR3 DNA: TGCGCCAGCAGTGGGACTAGCGGGGCCCGCGGGCAGTACTTC
D gene: NA; clone size: NA; V gene: TRBV9; J gene: TRBJ2-4; CDR3 protein: CASSASTPRLAKNIQYF; CDR3 DNA: TGTGCCAGCAGCGCGTCCACTCCCAGGCTAGCCAAAAACATTCAGTACTTC
D gene: NA; clone size: NA; V gene: TRBV5-6; J gene: TRBJ2-7; CDR3 protein: CASSLDPGSPPYEQYF; CDR3 DNA: TGTGCCAGCAGCTTGGACCCGGGAAGTCCCCCCTACGAGCAGTACTTC
D gene: NA; clone size: NA; V gene: TRBV18; J gene: TRBJ2-7; CDR3 protein: CASSPIGSTYEQYF; CDR3 DNA: TGTGCCAGCTCCCCAATTGGGAGTACCTACGAGCAGTACTTC